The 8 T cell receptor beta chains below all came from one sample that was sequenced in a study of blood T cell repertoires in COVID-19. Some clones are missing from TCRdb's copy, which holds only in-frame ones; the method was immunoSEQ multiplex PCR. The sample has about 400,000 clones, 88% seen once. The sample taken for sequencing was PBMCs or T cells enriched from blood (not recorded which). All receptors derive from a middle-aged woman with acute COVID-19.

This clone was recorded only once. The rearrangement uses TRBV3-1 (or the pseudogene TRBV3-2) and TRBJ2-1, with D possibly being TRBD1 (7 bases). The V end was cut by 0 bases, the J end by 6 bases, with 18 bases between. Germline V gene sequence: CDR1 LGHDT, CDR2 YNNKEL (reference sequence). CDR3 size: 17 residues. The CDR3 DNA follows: TGTGCCAGCAGCCAAGATGGGAGGAGGGGGCGAGGCAATGAGCAGTTCTTC. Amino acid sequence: CASSQDGRRGRGNEQFF.

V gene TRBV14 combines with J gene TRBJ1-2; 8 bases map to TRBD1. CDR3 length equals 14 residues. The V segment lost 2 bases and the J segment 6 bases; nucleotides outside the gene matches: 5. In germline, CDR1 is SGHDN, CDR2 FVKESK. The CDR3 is CASSQSNRGNGYTF. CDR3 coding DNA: TGTGCCAGCAGCCAATCTAACAGGGGGAATGGCTACACCTTC.

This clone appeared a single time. The CDR3 region has the DNA TGCGCCAGCAGCCTAGAAGCCTTGGCGGGGGGCACAGATACGCAGTATTTT. Amino acids: CASSLEALAGGTDTQYF. The J gene is TRBJ2-3, the V gene TRBV5-1, with 7 bases identical to TRBD2. This CDR3 comprises 17 residues. The V gene's germline CDR1 is SGHRS and CDR2 YFSETQ. J lost 1 base, V lost 4 bases, and 12 bases had no gene match.

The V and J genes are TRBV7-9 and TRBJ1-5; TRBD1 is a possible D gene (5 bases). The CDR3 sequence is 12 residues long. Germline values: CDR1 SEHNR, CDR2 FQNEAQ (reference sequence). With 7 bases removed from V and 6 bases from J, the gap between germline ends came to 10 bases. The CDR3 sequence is CASTQGSQPQHF. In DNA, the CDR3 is TGTGCCAGCACCCAGGGTTCTCAGCCCCAGCATTTT. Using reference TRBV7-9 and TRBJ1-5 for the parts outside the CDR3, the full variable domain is DTGVSQNPRHKITKRGQNVTFRCDPISEHNRLYWYRQTLGQGPEFLTYFQNEAQLEKSRLLSDRFSAERPKGSFSTLEIQRTEQGDSAMYLCASTQGSQPQHFGDGTRLSIL.

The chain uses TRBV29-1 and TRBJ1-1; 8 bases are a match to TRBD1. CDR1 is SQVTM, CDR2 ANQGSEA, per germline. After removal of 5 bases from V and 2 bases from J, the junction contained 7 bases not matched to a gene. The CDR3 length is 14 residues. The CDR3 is CSVLRDRLNTEAFF. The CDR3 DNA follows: TGCAGCGTTCTCCGGGACAGGCTAAACACTGAAGCTTTCTTT.

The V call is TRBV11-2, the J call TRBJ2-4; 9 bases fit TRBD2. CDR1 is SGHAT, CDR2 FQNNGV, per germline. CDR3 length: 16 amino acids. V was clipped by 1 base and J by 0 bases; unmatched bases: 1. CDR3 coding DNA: TGTGCCAGCAGCTTAGTAGCGGGGGTAGCCAAAAACATTCAGTACTTC. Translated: CASSLVAGVAKNIQYF.

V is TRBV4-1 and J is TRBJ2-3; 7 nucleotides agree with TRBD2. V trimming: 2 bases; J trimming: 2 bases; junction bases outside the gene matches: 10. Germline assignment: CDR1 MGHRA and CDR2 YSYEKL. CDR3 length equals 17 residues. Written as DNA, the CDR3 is TGCGCCAGCAGCCAATTCGTTCTGCGGGGGATCACAGATACGCAGTATTTT. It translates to CASSQFVLRGITDTQYF.

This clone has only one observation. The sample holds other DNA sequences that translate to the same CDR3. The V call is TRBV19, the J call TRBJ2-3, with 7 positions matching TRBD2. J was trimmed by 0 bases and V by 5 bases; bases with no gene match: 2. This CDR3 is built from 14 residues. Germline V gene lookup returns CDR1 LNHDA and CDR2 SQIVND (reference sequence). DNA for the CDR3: TGTGCCAGTAGTCCTAGCGGAAGCACAGATACGCAGTATTTT. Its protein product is CASSPSGSTDTQYF.